A single TCR beta chain is shown here with its context. The antigen is not known. The data were taken from a study of response to subunit inactivated influenza vaccine. Whole-study findings and limits: Few new T cells, the authors suggested, are recruited by each seasonal influenza vaccination.

Deletions cut 6 bases from V and 5 bases from J, with 20 bases between. The length of the CDR3 is 16 residues. MiXCR, run by TCRdb on the RT-PCR reads, gives a single entry per CDR3 protein. The sample lists around 500,000 distinct CDR3 sequences, 11% occurring once. This sample comprised PBMCs from blood, obtained roughly 6 weeks after vaccination. The sequence derives from a man aged 50 or older who received an inactivated influenza vaccine. The chain has TRBV12-3 or TRBV12-4 and TRBJ2-1; D possibly matches TRBD1 or TRBD2 (5 bases each). CDR3 loop: CASSARGDPRNNEQFF. DNA for the CDR3: TGTGCCAGCAGCGCTAGAGGGGACCCCCGAAACAATGAGCAGTTCTTC.